This T cell receptor (beta chain) was obtained from a study of OX40 agonist ivuxolimab in advanced cancers. The CDR3 has 19 residues. The V and J ends lost 6 bases and 1 base, in that order; junction bases with no gene match: 20. Germline values: CDR1 SGHNT, CDR2 YENEEA. Clones were read by immunoSEQ multiplex PCR, and TCRdb kept only the in-frame ones, dropping some. The sample holds tens of thousands of clones, about nine tenths seen once. Study results and limitations: Clonal expansion from baseline to week 6 occurred in both CD4+ and CD8+ T cells.

This clone was seen more than once but under ten times. Its antigen is not known. Peripheral blood came from all dose cohorts at three timepoints. This receptor was identified in an adult with an advanced solid tumor such as melanoma, head and neck, liver or kidney cancer. This sequence joins TRBV11-3 and TRBJ1-2; 7 bases are a match to TRBD1. The sample in question was CD4+ or CD8+ T cells sorted from blood, obtained in a trial of the OX40 agonist ivuxolimab. The DNA for the CDR3 is TGTGCCAGCAGTCAAAAGTCCCTTTACTGGGGACAGCTTAACTATGGCTACACCTTC. Its protein is CASSQKSLYWGQLNYGYTF. The variable domain in full, with the rest retrieved from reference TRBV11-3 and TRBJ1-2, is EAGVVQSPRYKIIEKKQPVAFWCNPISGHNTLYWYLQNLGQGPELLIRYENEEAVDDSQLPKDRFSAERLKGVDSTLKIQPAELGDSAVYLCASSQKSLYWGQLNYGYTFGSGTRLTVV.